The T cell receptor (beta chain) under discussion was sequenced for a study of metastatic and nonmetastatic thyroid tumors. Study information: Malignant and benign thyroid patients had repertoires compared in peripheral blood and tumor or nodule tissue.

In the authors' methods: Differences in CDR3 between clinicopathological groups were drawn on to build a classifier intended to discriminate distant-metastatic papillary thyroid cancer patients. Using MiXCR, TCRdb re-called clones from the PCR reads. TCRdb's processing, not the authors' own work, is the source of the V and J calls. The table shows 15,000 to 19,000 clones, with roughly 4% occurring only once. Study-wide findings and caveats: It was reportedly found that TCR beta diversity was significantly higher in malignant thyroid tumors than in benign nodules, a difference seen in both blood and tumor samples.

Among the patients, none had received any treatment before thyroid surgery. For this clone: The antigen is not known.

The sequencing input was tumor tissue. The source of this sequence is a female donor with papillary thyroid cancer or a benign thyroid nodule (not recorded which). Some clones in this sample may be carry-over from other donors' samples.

The CDR3, as DNA: TGTGCCACCTTAAGGTCATCCACTGAAGCTTTCTTT. This translates into CATLRSSTEAFF. The genes are TRBV2 and TRBJ1-1; D unresolved. The germline CDR1 and CDR2 sequences are SNHLY and FYNNEI. The CDR3 consists of 12 residues. V lost 10 bases, J lost 4 bases, and 13 bases lay in between.